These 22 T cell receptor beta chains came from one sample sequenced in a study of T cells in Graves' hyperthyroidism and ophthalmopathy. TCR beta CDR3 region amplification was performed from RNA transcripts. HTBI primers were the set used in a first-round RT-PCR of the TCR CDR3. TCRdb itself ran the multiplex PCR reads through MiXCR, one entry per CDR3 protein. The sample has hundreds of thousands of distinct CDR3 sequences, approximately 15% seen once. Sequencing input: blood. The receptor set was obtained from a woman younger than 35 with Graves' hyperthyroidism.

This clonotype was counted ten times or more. The CDR3 reads CASSLYPPNSIYEQYF. As DNA, the CDR3 is TGTGCCAGCAGCCTTTACCCCCCGAACTCCATCTACGAGCAGTACTTC. This chain links TRBV6-2 or TRBV6-3 with TRBJ2-7; no definite D call. V lost 6 bases to trimming and J lost 3 bases, with 21 bases between them. The CDR3 covers 16 residues. The germline gives CDR1 MNHEY, CDR2 SVGEGT.

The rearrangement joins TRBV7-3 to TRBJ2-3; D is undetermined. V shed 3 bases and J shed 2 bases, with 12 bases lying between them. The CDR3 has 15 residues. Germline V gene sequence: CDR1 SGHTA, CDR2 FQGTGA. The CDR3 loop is CASSFWNTATDTQYF. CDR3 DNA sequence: TGTGCCAGCAGCTTTTGGAATACTGCCACAGATACGCAGTATTTT.

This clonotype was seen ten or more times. This CDR3 is CASSHISGRATNEQFF. As DNA, the CDR3 is TGTGCCAGCAGCCATATAAGCGGGAGGGCCACTAATGAGCAGTTCTTC. The V gene is TRBV3-1, the J gene TRBJ2-1; 10 nucleotides align to TRBD2. The CDR3 is made up of 16 amino acids. J lost 7 bases, V lost 3 bases, and 9 bases had no gene match. Looked up from germline, CDR1 is LGHDT and CDR2 is YNNKEL (reference sequence).

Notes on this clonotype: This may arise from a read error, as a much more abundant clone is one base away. The CDR3 spells CASSLMSEAGHTF. The CDR3 coding sequence is TGTGCCAGCAGCTTAATGAGTGAGGCGGGCCACACCTTC. This chain uses TRBV11-2 with TRBJ1-2; the D is unclear. Trimming took off 2 bases at V and 12 bases at J, with 16 bases between the two ends. The germline V gene encodes CDR1 SGHAT and CDR2 FQNNGV. This CDR3 is 13 amino acids long.

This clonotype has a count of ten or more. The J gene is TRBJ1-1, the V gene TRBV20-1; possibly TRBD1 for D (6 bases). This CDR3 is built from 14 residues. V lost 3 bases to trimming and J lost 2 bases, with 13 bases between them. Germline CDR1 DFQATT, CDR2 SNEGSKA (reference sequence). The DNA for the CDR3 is TGCAGTGCTAGCGCAGGGGCGCGAAACACTGAAGCTTTCTTT. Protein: CSASAGARNTEAFF.

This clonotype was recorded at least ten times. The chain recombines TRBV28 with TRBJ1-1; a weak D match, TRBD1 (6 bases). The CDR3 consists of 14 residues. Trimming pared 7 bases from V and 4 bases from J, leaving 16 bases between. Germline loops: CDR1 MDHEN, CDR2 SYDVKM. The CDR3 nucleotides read TGTGCCAGCACCCAGGGGACTTCGAGCACTGAAGCTTTCTTT. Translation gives CASTQGTSSTEAFF.

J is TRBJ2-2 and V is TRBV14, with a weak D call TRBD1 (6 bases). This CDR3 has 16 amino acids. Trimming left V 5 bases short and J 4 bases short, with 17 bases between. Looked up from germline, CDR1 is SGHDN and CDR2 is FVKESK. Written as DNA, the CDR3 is TGTGCCAGCAGCACCCGCACAGGGAAGGGCACCGGGGAGCTGTTTTTT. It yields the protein CASSTRTGKGTGELFF.

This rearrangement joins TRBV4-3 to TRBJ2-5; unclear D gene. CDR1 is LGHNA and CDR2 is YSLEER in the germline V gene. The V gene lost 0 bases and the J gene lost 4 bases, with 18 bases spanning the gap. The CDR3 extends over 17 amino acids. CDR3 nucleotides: TGCGCCAGCAGCCAAGAGCCTCGGGCTAGTCGCGGAGAGACCCAGTACTTC. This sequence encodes CASSQEPRASRGETQYF.

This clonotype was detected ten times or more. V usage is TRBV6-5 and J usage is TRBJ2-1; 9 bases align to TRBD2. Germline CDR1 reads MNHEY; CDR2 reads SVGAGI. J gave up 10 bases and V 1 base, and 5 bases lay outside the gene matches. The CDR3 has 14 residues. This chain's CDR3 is CASSYLPSGKEQFF. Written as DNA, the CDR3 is TGTGCCAGCAGTTACTTGCCTAGCGGGAAGGAGCAGTTCTTC.

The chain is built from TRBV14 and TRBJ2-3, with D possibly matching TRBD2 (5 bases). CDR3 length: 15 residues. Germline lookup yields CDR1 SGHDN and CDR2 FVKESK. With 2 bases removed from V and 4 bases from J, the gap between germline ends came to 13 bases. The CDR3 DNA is TGTGCCAGCAGCCAATACCGAGGGCCGCCAGATACGCAGTATTTT. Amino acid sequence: CASSQYRGPPDTQYF.

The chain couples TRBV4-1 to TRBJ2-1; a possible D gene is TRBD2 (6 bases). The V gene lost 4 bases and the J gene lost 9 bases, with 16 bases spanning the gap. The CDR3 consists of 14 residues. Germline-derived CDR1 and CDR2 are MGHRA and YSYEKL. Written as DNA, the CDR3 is TGCGCCAGCAGCCCGAGACTAGATAGTACTGAGCAGTTCTTC. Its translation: CASSPRLDSTEQFF.

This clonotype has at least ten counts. The CDR3 bases are TGCGCCAGCAGCCAAGGCGGAAGCACAGATACGCAGTATTTT. Translated: CASSQGGSTDTQYF. The V and J genes are TRBV4-1 and TRBJ2-3; D uncertain. CDR3 length: 14 amino acids. Per germline, CDR1 MGHRA and CDR2 YSYEKL. V was clipped by 1 base and J by 0 bases, with 5 bases between them.

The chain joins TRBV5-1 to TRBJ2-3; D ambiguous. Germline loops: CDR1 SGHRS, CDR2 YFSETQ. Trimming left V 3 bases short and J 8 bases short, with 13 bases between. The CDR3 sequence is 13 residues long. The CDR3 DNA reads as TGCGCCAGCAGCTCAGGCAGGACCGGTACGCAGTATTTT. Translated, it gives CASSSGRTGTQYF.

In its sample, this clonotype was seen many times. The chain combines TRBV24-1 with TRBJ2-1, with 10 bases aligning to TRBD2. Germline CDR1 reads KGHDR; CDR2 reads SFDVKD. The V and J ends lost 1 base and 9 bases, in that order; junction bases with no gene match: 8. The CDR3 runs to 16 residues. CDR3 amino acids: CATSDLGLAVGGEQFF. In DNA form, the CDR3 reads TGTGCCACCAGTGATTTAGGACTAGCGGTGGGCGGTGAGCAGTTCTTC.

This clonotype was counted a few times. CDR3 residues: CASSRWTSGRGNEQFF. CDR3 nucleotide sequence: TGTGCCAGCAGCCGTTGGACTAGCGGGAGGGGGAATGAGCAGTTCTTC. The rearrangement uses TRBV27 and TRBJ2-1; 15 nucleotides match TRBD2. Trimming removed 6 bases from V and 7 bases from J; junction bases left unmatched: 7. Looked up from germline, CDR1 is MNHEY and CDR2 is SMNVEV (reference sequence). The CDR3 is made up of 16 amino acids.

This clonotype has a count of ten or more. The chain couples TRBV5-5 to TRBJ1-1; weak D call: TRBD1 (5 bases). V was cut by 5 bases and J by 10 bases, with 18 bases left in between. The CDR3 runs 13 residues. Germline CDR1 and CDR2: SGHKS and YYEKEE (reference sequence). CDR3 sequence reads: CASRLAGREGAFF. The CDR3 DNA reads TGTGCCAGCAGGCTGGCTGGCAGGGAGGGAGCTTTCTTT.

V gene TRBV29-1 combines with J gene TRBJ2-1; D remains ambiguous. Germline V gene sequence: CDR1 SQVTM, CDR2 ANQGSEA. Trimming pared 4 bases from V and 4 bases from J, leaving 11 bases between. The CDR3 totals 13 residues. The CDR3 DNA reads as TGCAGCGTTGCCTCGGTTCTATACAATGAGCAGTTCTTC. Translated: CSVASVLYNEQFF.

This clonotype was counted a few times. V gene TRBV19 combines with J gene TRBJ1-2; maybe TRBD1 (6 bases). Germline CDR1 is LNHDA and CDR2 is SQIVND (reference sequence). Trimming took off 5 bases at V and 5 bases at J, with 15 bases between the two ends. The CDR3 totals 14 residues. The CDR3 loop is CASSSQGTVYGYTF. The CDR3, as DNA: TGTGCCAGTAGTTCTCAGGGGACTGTGTATGGCTACACCTTC.

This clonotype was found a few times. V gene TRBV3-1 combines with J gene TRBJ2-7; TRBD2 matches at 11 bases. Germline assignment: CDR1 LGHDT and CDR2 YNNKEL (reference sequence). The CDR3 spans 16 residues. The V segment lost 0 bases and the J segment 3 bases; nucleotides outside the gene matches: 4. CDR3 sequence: CASSQDRLAGYYEQYF. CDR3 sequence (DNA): TGTGCCAGCAGCCAAGATCGACTAGCGGGGTACTACGAGCAGTACTTC.

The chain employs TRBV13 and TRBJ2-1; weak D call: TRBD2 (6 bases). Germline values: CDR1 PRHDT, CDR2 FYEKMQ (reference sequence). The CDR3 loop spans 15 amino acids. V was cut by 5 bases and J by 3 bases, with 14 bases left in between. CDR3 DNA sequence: TGTGCCAGCAGCGTAGCGGCGGTGGGCTACAATGAGCAGTTCTTC. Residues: CASSVAAVGYNEQFF.

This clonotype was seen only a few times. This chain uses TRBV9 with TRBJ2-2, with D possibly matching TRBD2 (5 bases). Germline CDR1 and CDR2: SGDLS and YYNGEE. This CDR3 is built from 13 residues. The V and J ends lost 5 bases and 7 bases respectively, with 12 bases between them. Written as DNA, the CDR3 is TGTGCCAGCAGGGAACAGAGCGGCGGGGAGCTGTTTTTT. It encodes CASREQSGGELFF.

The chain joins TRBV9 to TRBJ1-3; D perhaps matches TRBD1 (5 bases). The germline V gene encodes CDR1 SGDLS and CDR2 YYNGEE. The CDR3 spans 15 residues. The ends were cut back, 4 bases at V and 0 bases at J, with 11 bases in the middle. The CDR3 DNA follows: TGTGCCAGCAGCCGGGACTACCGCTCTGGAAACACCATATATTTT. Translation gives CASSRDYRSGNTIYF. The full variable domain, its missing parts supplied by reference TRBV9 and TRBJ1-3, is DSGVTQTPKHLITATGQRVTLRCSPRSGDLSVYWYQQSLDQGLQFLIQYYNGEERAKGNILERFSAQQFPDLHSELNLSSLELGDSALYFCASSRDYRSGNTIYFGEGSWLTVV.